The clone carrying this TCR beta chain has only a few counts. No antigen is known for it. The data were taken from a study of T cells in Graves' hyperthyroidism and ophthalmopathy. Study findings and constraints: Blood also held most thyroid clonotypes expanded beyond 0.001. Before onset, by a median of around 6.1 months, the model predicted ophthalmopathy.

Trimming left V 5 bases short and J 5 bases short, with 9 bases between. The germline V gene encodes CDR1 SGHVS and CDR2 FQNEAQ. CDR3 size: 13 residues. There were TCR beta CDR3 regions amplified from RNA transcripts. HTBI primers were the set used in a first-round RT-PCR of the TCR CDR3. MiXCR, run by TCRdb on the multiplex PCR reads, gives a single entry per CDR3 protein. The data contain about 610,000 distinct CDR3 sequences, 16% of them singletons. This chain joins TRBV7-8 and TRBJ2-2; D is ambiguous. The sample taken for sequencing was blood. This TCR came from a woman aged 40 to 55 with Graves' ophthalmopathy. The CDR3 DNA reads as TGTGCCAGCAGCCCGACGGTGACCGGGGAGCTGTTTTTT. It translates to CASSPTVTGELFF.